The rows below give T cell receptor beta chains drawn from one sample of a study of OX40 agonist ivuxolimab in advanced cancers. Libraries were prepared by immunoSEQ multiplex PCR; TCRdb keeps only in-frame clonotypes and omits some of them. The table has roughly 70,000 clones, almost 85% seen once. The sample consisted of CD4+ or CD8+ T cells sorted from blood, taken in a trial of the OX40 agonist ivuxolimab. The receptors come from an adult with an advanced solid tumor such as melanoma, head and neck, liver or kidney cancer. The conserved cysteine and the conserved F or W are not part of the CDR3 here. A clone size is listed for some rows: how often the clone was seen (once, few, many), or a class if it is expanded.

v_gene: TRBV11-3; j_gene: TRBJ2-1; abundance: .; CDR3aa: ASSLASYNEQF
v_gene: TRBV5-4; j_gene: TRBJ2-5; abundance: .; CDR3aa: ASSLPSGRPQETQY
v_gene: TRBV10-1; j_gene: TRBJ2-1; abundance: .; CDR3aa: ASGEYYNEQF
v_gene: TRBV5-6; j_gene: TRBJ2-2; abundance: .; CDR3aa: ASSFYDRNTGELF
v_gene: TRBV7-2; j_gene: TRBJ2-7; abundance: .; CDR3aa: ASSRTSGGGYEQY
v_gene: TRBV28; j_gene: TRBJ2-7; abundance: .; CDR3aa: ASRSGRAPYEQY
v_gene: TRBV7-9; j_gene: TRBJ2-7; abundance: .; CDR3aa: ASSSGGTHGEQY
v_gene: TRBV28; j_gene: TRBJ2-7; abundance: few; CDR3aa: ASSLHYEQY
v_gene: TRBV28; j_gene: TRBJ2-4; abundance: few; CDR3aa: ASSPSDDRGEWNIQY
v_gene: TRBV19; j_gene: TRBJ2-7; abundance: once; CDR3aa: ASSRQGLDEQY
v_gene: TRBV7-9; j_gene: TRBJ1-1; abundance: once; CDR3aa: ASSLNRDTEAF
v_gene: TRBV30; j_gene: TRBJ1-5; abundance: .; CDR3aa: AWSQLNQPQH
v_gene: TRBV15; j_gene: TRBJ2-7; abundance: .; CDR3aa: ATSKGRYEQY
v_gene: TRBV5-6; j_gene: TRBJ2-1; abundance: .; CDR3aa: ASRARGPNEQF
v_gene: TRBV18; j_gene: TRBJ2-5; abundance: .; CDR3aa: ASSQGHQETQY
v_gene: TRBV18; j_gene: TRBJ2-1; abundance: .; CDR3aa: ASSPREGYEQF
v_gene: TRBV7-8; j_gene: TRBJ2-3; abundance: .; CDR3aa: ASSLGALAVITDTQY
v_gene: TRBV6-1; j_gene: TRBJ2-2; abundance: once; CDR3aa: ASSVKSHAVTGELF
v_gene: TRBV6-1; j_gene: TRBJ2-1; abundance: .; CDR3aa: ASSRTSGEKEQF
v_gene: TRBV5-1; j_gene: TRBJ2-2; abundance: .; CDR3aa: ASRPGDRGSGELF
v_gene: TRBV5-1; j_gene: TRBJ2-5; abundance: .; CDR3aa: ASSLGPGAQETQY
v_gene: TRBV2; j_gene: TRBJ2-5; abundance: once; CDR3aa: ASSGGSETQY
v_gene: TRBV11-3; j_gene: TRBJ2-7; abundance: once; CDR3aa: ASSLGGGQNSYEQY
v_gene: TRBV30; j_gene: TRBJ2-1; abundance: .; CDR3aa: AWSAAQIGQF
v_gene: TRBV5-1; j_gene: TRBJ1-4; abundance: .; CDR3aa: ASSPGRLLREKLF
v_gene: TRBV5-1; j_gene: TRBJ2-5; abundance: .; CDR3aa: ASGLAGPQETQY
v_gene: TRBV5-1; j_gene: TRBJ2-5; abundance: .; CDR3aa: ASSLNFQETQY
v_gene: TRBV30; j_gene: TRBJ2-7; abundance: .; CDR3aa: AWSGGRYLAYEQY
v_gene: TRBV9; j_gene: TRBJ2-2; abundance: .; CDR3aa: ASSLRLAGTSGTGELF